Given below is one T cell receptor (beta chain) in context. Antigen specificity is unknown. These data belong to a study of cytomegalovirus exposure and HLA in healthy donors. Trimming cost V 3 bases and J 4 bases, with 9 bases left between them. The CDR3 has 12 amino acids. Germline loops: CDR1 GTSNPN, CDR2 SVGIG (reference sequence). PCR involved 60 Vbeta and 13 Jbeta primers. Clones were read by immunoSEQ multiplex PCR, and TCRdb kept only the in-frame ones, dropping some. The sample has about 100,000 clones; roughly 80% are singletons. General study points: The study had only CMV serostatus as immune exposure information. Accurate prediction of HLA-A and HLA-B alleles (for most subjects) was reportedly achieved from TCR beta sequences.

Sequencing was carried out using PBMCs. The receptor was derived from a male donor in good health and CMV-seropositive. The rearrangement joins TRBV30 to TRBJ2-5; D is undetermined. The CDR3 is CAWRIVSETQYF. The CDR3 DNA follows: TGTGCCTGGAGAATCGTTTCAGAGACCCAGTACTTC.